The source of this T cell receptor (beta chain) is a study of T cells in Graves' hyperthyroidism and ophthalmopathy. Regarding the study as a whole: Through a model of 13 V-J features, ophthalmopathy was separated from stable hyperthyroidism.

TCR beta CDR3 sequences were amplified from RNA transcripts. The TCR CDR3 was amplified in a first-round RT-PCR using the HTBI primer set. A single record per CDR3 protein comes from TCRdb applying MiXCR to the multiplex PCR reads. The data hold 400,000 to 500,000 distinct CDR3 sequences, with roughly 15% observed a single time. As to this clonotype: As yet, its antigen is unknown.

Germline V gives CDR1 SGHRS, CDR2 YFSETQ. The length of the CDR3 is 15 residues. V lost 2 bases and J lost 4, with 13 bases in between. Sequenced: blood. This sequence originates from a man aged 18 to 30 with Graves' ophthalmopathy. J is TRBJ2-1 and V is TRBV5-1, with D perhaps matching TRBD1 (6 bases). The CDR3 here is CASSFVGATYNEQFF. CDR3 in DNA: TGCGCCAGCAGCTTCGTGGGGGCTACATACAATGAGCAGTTCTTC. Using reference TRBV5-1 and TRBJ2-1 for the parts outside the CDR3, the full variable domain is KAGVTQTPRYLIKTRGQQVTLSCSPISGHRSVSWYQQTPGQGLQFLFEYFSETQRNKGNFPGRFSGRQFSNSRSEMNVSTLELGDSALYLCASSFVGATYNEQFFGPGTRLTVL.